The TCR beta chain described here comes from a study of T-cell reconstitution after alpha-beta-depleted transplantation in children. This clonotype was counted between two and nine times. Its cognate antigen is unknown. V was clipped by 2 bases and J by 5 bases; unmatched bases: 6. Germline V gives CDR1 MDHEN, CDR2 SYDVKM. The CDR3 is 15 amino acids. General study points: Expanded graft clones, several hundred of them, were reportedly the source of alpha-beta T cells about two months after transplant.

Library preparation (for TCRbeta) was performed with unique molecular identifiers. Via MiXCR, TCRdb re-called the PCR reads, giving one row per CDR3 protein. The sample holds about 460,000 distinct CDR3 sequences, about an eighth seen once. The specimen was PBMCs, mostly from graft donor cells, collected 180 days after TCRalphabeta/CD19-depleted stem cell transplant. V gene TRBV28 combines with J gene TRBJ1-5; 7 bases align to TRBD1. This TCR was recovered from a female patient aged 2-15 years who had a stem cell transplant for aplastic anemia, so the T cells may come from the graft donor. The CDR3 DNA reads TGTGCCAGCAGTTTACAGGGGGTCTGGGATCAGCCCCAGCATTTT. Encoded protein: CASSLQGVWDQPQHF.